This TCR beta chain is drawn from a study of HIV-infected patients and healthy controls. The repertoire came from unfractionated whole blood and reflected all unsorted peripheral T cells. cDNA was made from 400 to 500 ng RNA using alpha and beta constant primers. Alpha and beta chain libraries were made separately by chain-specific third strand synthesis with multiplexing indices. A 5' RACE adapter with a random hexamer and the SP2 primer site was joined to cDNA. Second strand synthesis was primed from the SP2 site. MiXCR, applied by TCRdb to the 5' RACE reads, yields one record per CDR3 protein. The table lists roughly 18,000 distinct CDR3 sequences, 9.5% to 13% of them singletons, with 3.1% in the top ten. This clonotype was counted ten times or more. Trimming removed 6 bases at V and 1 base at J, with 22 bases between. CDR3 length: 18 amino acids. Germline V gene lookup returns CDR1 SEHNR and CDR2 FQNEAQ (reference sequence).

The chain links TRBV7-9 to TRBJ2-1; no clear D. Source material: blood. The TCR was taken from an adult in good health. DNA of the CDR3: TGTGCCAGCAGATCTGGGATACTTGGCGGAACTTCCTACAATGAGCAGTTCTTC. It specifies CASRSGILGGTSYNEQFF.